This is a list of T cell receptor beta chains from one sample in a study of early stage breast cancer tumors. Data came from immunoSEQ multiplex PCR; TCRdb stores just in-frame clones and leaves some out. Of roughly 48,000 clones listed, approximately 83% are singletons. Sequenced: blood. These receptors all come from a person in their fifties or sixties with breast cancer. CDR3s include the opening cysteine and the closing phenylalanine or tryptophan. D genes are given only for firm matches. Only some rows state a clone size, as once, few, many or a class for expanded clones.

>13|TRBV5-1|NA|TRBJ2-4|NA
CASSQAPKNIQYF
TGCGCCAGCAGTCAGGCTCCCAAAAACATTCAGTACTTC
>17|TRBV27|NA|TRBJ2-7|TRBD1
CASSSLRGLDRDYEQYF
TGTGCCAGCAGTTCCCTGCGGGGATTGGACAGGGACTACGAGCAGTACTTC
>13|TRBV6-5|NA|TRBJ1-5|NA
CASRFAVNQPQHF
TGTGCCAGCAGATTCGCGGTCAATCAGCCCCAGCATTTT
>13|TRBV7-9|few|TRBJ1-1|NA
CASSSGRTQEAFF
TGTGCCAGCAGCTCGGGACGGACTCAAGAAGCTTTCTTT
>15|TRBV5-1|NA|TRBJ2-1|TRBD1
CASSRRDRLIGEQFF
TGCGCCAGCAGCAGGAGGGACAGGCTTATAGGTGAGCAGTTCTTC
>15|TRBV7-8|NA|TRBJ2-2|NA
CASSLVYGDTGELFF
TGTGCCAGCAGCTTGGTCTACGGGGACACCGGGGAGCTGTTTTTT
>15|TRBV28|NA|TRBJ2-7|NA
CASRRQGWRDYEQYF
TGTGCCAGCAGACGACAGGGATGGAGGGATTACGAGCAGTACTTC
>16|TRBV5-1|NA|TRBJ2-7|TRBD2
CASSLTAYGGGYEQYF
TGCGCCAGCAGTTTGACCGCCTATGGGGGGGGCTACGAGCAGTACTTC
>17|TRBV4-3|NA|TRBJ2-3|NA
CASSQSIRDRRTDTQYF
TGCGCCAGCAGCCAAAGCATCCGGGACCGACGCACAGATACGCAGTATTTT
>16|TRBV7-8|once|TRBJ2-1|TRBD2
CASSSLSGSTYNEQFF
TGTGCCAGCAGCTCCCTTAGCGGGAGCACCTACAATGAGCAGTTCTTC
>16|TRBV6-5|NA|TRBJ2-3|TRBD1
CASSYSRDRYTDTQYF
TGTGCCAGCAGTTACTCCCGGGACAGGTACACAGATACGCAGTATTTT
>15|TRBV2|NA|TRBJ2-7|NA
CASSATGSLPYEQYF
TGTGCCAGCAGTGCAACAGGGAGCCTCCCCTACGAGCAGTACTTC
>16|TRBV7-2|once|TRBJ2-3|TRBD2
CASSLRGLAGLDTQYF
TGTGCCAGCAGCTTGAGGGGACTAGCGGGATTAGATACGCAGTATTTT
>17|TRBV4-3|NA|TRBJ2-2|NA
CASSQEGTLWSTGELFF
TGCGCCAGCAGCCAAGAAGGGACCCTCTGGAGCACCGGGGAGCTGTTTTTT
>14|TRBV10-3|NA|TRBJ2-1|NA
CAISQDGLYNEQFF
TGTGCCATCAGTCAGGACGGTCTATACAATGAGCAGTTCTTC
>14|TRBV2|NA|TRBJ1-5|NA
CASSETNSNQPQHF
TGTGCCAGCAGTGAAACAAATAGCAATCAGCCCCAGCATTTT
>15|TRBV7-6|NA|TRBJ2-1|TRBD2
CASRVGLAGYNEQFF
TGTGCCAGCAGAGTGGGACTAGCGGGTTACAATGAGCAGTTCTTC
>13|TRBV4-2|NA|TRBJ1-2|TRBD1
CASSRDRGYGYTF
TGTGCCAGCAGCCGGGACAGGGGTTATGGCTACACCTTC
>15|TRBV25-1|once|TRBJ1-1|NA
CASSVEGGANTEAFF
TGTGCCAGCAGTGTGGAGGGAGGGGCTAACACTGAAGCTTTCTTT
>12|TRBV11-2|once|TRBJ2-7|NA
CASSPTGYEQYF
TGTGCCAGCAGCCCAACAGGCTACGAGCAGTACTTC
>14|TRBV18|NA|TRBJ1-6|NA
CASSPPNTNSPLHF
TGTGCCAGCTCACCACCAAACACTAATTCACCCCTCCACTTT
>16|TRBV5-6|once|TRBJ2-3|NA
CASSLGWTISTDTQYF
TGTGCCAGCAGCCTGGGATGGACAATCAGCACAGATACGCAGTATTTT
>16|TRBV7-9|NA|TRBJ2-5|TRBD2
CASSLGLAGGPETQYF
TGTGCCAGCAGCTTAGGACTAGCGGGAGGGCCGGAGACCCAGTACTTC
>11|TRBV7-9|NA|TRBJ1-1|NA
CASSRELEAFF
TGTGCCAGCAGCCGAGAGCTTGAAGCTTTCTTT